What follows are 10 T cell receptor beta chains derived from one specimen sequenced in a study of OX40 agonist ivuxolimab in advanced cancers. Using immunoSEQ multiplex PCR, the repertoire was profiled, and TCRdb retains in-frame clones only, with some absent. Of some 110,000 clones in the sample, roughly 93% were seen once. This sample comprised CD4+ or CD8+ T cells sorted from blood, obtained in a trial of the OX40 agonist ivuxolimab. These receptors came from an adult with an advanced solid tumor such as melanoma, head and neck, liver or kidney cancer.

This chain uses TRBV5-1 with TRBJ2-6, with 9 nucleotides matching TRBD1. This CDR3 region has 16 residues. V was pared by 3 bases and J by 7 bases, with 8 bases of the junction left unmatched. CDR1 and CDR2 from the germline V gene are SGHRS and YFSETQ. CDR3 residues: CASSSTGGQRANVLTF. CDR3 bases: TGCGCCAGCAGCTCCACAGGGGGCCAACGAGCCAACGTCCTGACTTTC. Full variable domain (missing parts from reference TRBV5-1 and TRBJ2-6): KAGVTQTPRYLIKTRGQQVTLSCSPISGHRSVSWYQQTPGQGLQFLFEYFSETQRNKGNFPGRFSGRQFSNSRSEMNVSTLELGDSALYLCASSSTGGQRANVLTFGAGSRLTVL.

The chain carries TRBV20-1 and TRBJ2-7; no clear D gene. The CDR3 has 11 residues. V dropped 5 bases and J dropped 6 bases, with 11 bases sitting between them. Per germline, CDR1 DFQATT and CDR2 SNEGSKA (reference sequence). CDR3 sequence: CSAERTGEQYF. The CDR3 coding sequence is TGCAGTGCTGAAAGGACGGGCGAGCAGTACTTC.

V and J are TRBV7-2 and TRBJ1-2; D uncertain. Trimming stripped 1 base from V and 4 bases from J, with 7 bases between. The CDR3 is 13 amino acids. Germline CDR1 reads SGHTA; CDR2 reads FQGNSA. The CDR3 sequence is CASSLDSGYGYTF. In DNA, the CDR3 is TGTGCCAGCAGCTTAGACAGTGGCTATGGCTACACCTTC.

The chain has TRBV12-5 and TRBJ1-5; D unclear. The CDR3 has 18 residues. Germline V gene lookup returns CDR1 LGHNT and CDR2 FRNRAP. Trimming left V 0 bases short and J 2 bases short, with 17 bases between. The CDR3 spells CASGLVLGRSVGNQPQHF. CDR3 bases: TGTGCTAGTGGTTTGGTACTCGGCCGGTCTGTGGGCAATCAGCCCCAGCATTTT.

This clone is a singleton in its sample. The chain has TRBV9 and TRBJ2-3, with D perhaps TRBD1 or TRBD2 (5 bases each). The germline V gene encodes CDR1 SGDLS and CDR2 YYNGEE. V lost 3 bases and J lost 1, with 15 bases in between. CDR3 length: 16 residues. The CDR3 DNA follows: TGTGCCAGCAGCGCCACCCCCGGGACCGGCACAGATACGCAGTATTTT. As protein: CASSATPGTGTDTQYF.

The V call is TRBV9, the J call TRBJ2-2; D is unclear. CDR1 is SGDLS, CDR2 YYNGEE, per germline. This CDR3 is 13 amino acids long. The V end was cut by 4 bases, the J end by 0 bases, with 4 bases between. In nucleotides, the CDR3 is TGTGCCAGCAGCACCACGAACACCGGGGAGCTGTTTTTT. It codes for CASSTTNTGELFF.

The V and J genes are TRBV19 and TRBJ1-1; D is possibly TRBD1 (5 bases). Trimming took 8 bases from V and 5 from J, leaving 21 bases between them. From germline, CDR1 is LNHDA and CDR2 SQIVND (reference sequence). There are 15 residues in the CDR3. CDR3 DNA sequence: TGTGCCAGTCACCCCCCTGGGGGAGGATGGACTGAAGCTTTCTTT. It yields the protein CASHPPGGGWTEAFF.

CDR3 amino acids: CASSPSTAGEQYF. For the CDR3, the DNA is TGCGCCAGCAGCCCGTCTACCGCGGGCGAGCAGTACTTC. The chain combines TRBV5-1 with TRBJ2-7; D might be TRBD2 (5 bases). V lost 4 bases, J lost 6 bases, and 14 bases lay in between. The CDR3 contains 13 residues. The germline gives CDR1 SGHRS, CDR2 YFSETQ.

The chain has TRBV28 and TRBJ1-6, with D uncertain. Germline V gene lookup returns CDR1 MDHEN and CDR2 SYDVKM. The ends were cut back, 6 bases at V and 5 bases at J, with 17 bases in the middle. The CDR3 runs to 16 residues. The CDR3 DNA is TGTGCCAGCAGACCCGCCCGGCGGGGAAATAATTCACCCCTCCACTTT. Residues: CASRPARRGNNSPLHF.

The chain joins TRBV2 to TRBJ2-7; 7 bases align to TRBD2. Germline V gene sequence: CDR1 SNHLY, CDR2 FYNNEI. J was trimmed by 4 bases and V by 7 bases; bases with no gene match: 10. The CDR3 loop spans 14 amino acids. The CDR3 loop is CASKDYGEGYEQYF. The CDR3 DNA follows: TGTGCCAGCAAGGACTACGGGGAGGGGTACGAGCAGTACTTC.